The next 5 T cell receptor beta chains were all read from a single sample in a study of identical twins (dated by TCRdb to about 2016). Receptor libraries were prepared by 5' RACE. The sample was run on an Illumina HiSeq 2000. TCRdb redid the processing of the public reads, applying fastp at Q25 and MiXCR, and retained in-frame beta chains. Rows merge per CDR3 protein into single entries with the most common DNA and genes. Across this sample there are some 460,000 distinct CDR3 sequences, with approximately 14% seen only once. The ten largest account for roughly 0.5% of the sample. These data were also filed under a second study, of yellow fever vaccine responses in identical twins.

Material for sequencing was CD4+ T cells sorted from blood. Source of these receptors: a woman in her late teens or twenties in good health.

This clonotype has a handful of counts. The chain combines TRBV6-1 with TRBJ2-2; D may be TRBD1 or TRBD2 (7 bases each). The germline V gene has CDR1 MNHNS and CDR2 SASEGT. The germline V and J ends were trimmed by 6 bases and 6 bases, with 11 bases remaining between them. CDR3 length: 13 amino acids. The DNA of the CDR3 is TGTGCCAGCAGCAGGGGGGGTCCCGGGGAGCTGTTTTTT. Amino acid sequence: CASSRGGPGELFF.

This clonotype was seen a few times. The chain is built from TRBV4-1 and TRBJ1-4, with a possible D match to TRBD1 (6 bases). CDR1 and CDR2 from the germline V gene are MGHRA and YSYEKL. The CDR3 is 15 amino acids. Deletions cut 1 base from V and 4 bases from J, with 10 bases between. CDR3 in DNA: TGCGCCAGCAGCCAAGTACAGGGAGTTAATGAAAAACTGTTTTTT. It yields the protein CASSQVQGVNEKLFF.

This clonotype has just a few counts. The CDR3 bases are TGTGCCAGCAACCCGGGACAGGGGAAATACGAGCAGTACTTC. It is translated as CASNPGQGKYEQYF. V gene TRBV10-3 combines with J gene TRBJ2-7; 10 bases line up with TRBD1. Per the germline V gene, CDR1 is ENHRY and CDR2 is SYGVKD. CDR3 size: 14 residues. Trimming at V came to 10 bases and at J to 4 bases, leaving 10 bases not matched to a gene.

The table lists this clonotype with a few counts. The genes are TRBV2 and TRBJ1-1; D is undetermined. V was cut by 6 bases and J by 4 bases, with 9 bases left in between. The CDR3 is 12 amino acids. Germline values: CDR1 SNHLY, CDR2 FYNNEI. CDR3 nucleotide sequence: TGTGCCAGCAGCGCCCGGGCCACTGAAGCTTTCTTT. Its protein is CASSARATEAFF. The variable domain in full, with the rest retrieved from reference TRBV2 and TRBJ1-1, is EPEVTQTPSHQVTQMGQEVILRCVPISNHLYFYWYRQILGQKVEFLVSFYNNEISEKSEIFDDQFSVERPDGSNFTLKIRSTKLEDSAMYFCASSARATEAFFGQGTRLTVV.

This sequence joins TRBV20-1 and TRBJ2-1; D is possibly TRBD2 (6 bases). CDR3 length: 19 residues. The germline V gene has CDR1 DFQATT and CDR2 SNEGSKA (reference sequence). With 0 bases removed from V and 1 base from J, the gap between germline ends came to 22 bases. The CDR3 DNA sequence: TGCAGTGCTAGAGAGGGGGGAGCAGGGTCCCCTATATCCTACAATGAGCAGTTCTTC. Translated, it gives CSAREGGAGSPISYNEQFF.